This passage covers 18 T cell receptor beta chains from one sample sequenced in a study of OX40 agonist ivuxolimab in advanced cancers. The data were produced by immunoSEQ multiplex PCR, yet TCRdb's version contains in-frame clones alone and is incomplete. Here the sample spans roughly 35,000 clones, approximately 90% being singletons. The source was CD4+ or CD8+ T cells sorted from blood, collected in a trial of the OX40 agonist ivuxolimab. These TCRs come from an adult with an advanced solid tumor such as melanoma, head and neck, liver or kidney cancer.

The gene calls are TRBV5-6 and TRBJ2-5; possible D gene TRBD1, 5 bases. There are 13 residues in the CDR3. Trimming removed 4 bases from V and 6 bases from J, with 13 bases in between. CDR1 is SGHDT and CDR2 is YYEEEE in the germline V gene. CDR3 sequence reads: CASSKGHEKTQYF. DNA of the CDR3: TGTGCCAGCAGCAAAGGACATGAAAAGACCCAGTACTTC. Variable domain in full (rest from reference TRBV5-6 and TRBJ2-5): DAGVTQSPTHLIKTRGQQVTLRCSPKSGHDTVSWYQQALGQGPQFIFQYYEEEERQRGNFPDRFSGHQFPNYSSELNVNALLLGDSALYLCASSKGHEKTQYFGPGTRLLVL.

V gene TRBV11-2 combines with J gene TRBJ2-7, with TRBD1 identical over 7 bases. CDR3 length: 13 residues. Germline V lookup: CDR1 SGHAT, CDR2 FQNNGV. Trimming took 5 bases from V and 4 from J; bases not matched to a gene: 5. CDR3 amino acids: CASSLGDSYEQYF. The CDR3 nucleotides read TGTGCCAGCAGCCTAGGGGACAGTTACGAGCAGTACTTC.

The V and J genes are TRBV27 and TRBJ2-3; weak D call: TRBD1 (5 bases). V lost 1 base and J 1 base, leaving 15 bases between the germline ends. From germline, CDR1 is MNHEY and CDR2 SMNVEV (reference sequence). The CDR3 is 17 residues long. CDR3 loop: CASSLYRQTPGTDTQYF. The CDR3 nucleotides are TGTGCCAGCAGTTTATACCGACAGACGCCTGGCACAGATACGCAGTATTTT.

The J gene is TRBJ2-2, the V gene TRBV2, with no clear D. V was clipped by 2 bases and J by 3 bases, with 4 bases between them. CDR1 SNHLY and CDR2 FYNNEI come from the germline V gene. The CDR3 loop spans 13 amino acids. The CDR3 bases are TGTGCCAGCAGTGAATGGGACACCGGGGAGCTGTTTTTT. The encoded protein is CASSEWDTGELFF.

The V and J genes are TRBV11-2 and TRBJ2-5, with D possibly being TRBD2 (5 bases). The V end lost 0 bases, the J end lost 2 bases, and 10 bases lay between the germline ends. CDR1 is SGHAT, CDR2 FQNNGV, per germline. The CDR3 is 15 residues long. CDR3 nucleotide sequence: TGTGCCAGCAGCTTAGAAAGGACTTATCAAGAGACCCAGTACTTC. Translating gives CASSLERTYQETQYF.

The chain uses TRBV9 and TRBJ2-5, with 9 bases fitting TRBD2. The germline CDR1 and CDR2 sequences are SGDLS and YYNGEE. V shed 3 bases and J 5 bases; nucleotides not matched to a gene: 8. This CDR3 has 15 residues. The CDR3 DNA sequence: TGTGCCAGCAGCGGAGTAGCGGGAGTAATGGAGACCCAGTACTTC. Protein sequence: CASSGVAGVMETQYF.

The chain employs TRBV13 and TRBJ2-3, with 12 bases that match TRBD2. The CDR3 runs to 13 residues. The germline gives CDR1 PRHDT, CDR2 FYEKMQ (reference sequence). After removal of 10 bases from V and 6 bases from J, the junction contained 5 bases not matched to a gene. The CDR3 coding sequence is TGTGCCACCAAGACTAGCGGGAGTGATACGCAGTATTTT. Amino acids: CATKTSGSDTQYF.

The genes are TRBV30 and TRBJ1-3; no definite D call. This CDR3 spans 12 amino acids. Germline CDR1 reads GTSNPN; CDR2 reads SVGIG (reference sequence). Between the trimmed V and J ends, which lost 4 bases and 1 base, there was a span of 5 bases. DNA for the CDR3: TGTGCCTGGAAAAGGTCTGGAAACACCATATATTTT. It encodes CAWKRSGNTIYF.

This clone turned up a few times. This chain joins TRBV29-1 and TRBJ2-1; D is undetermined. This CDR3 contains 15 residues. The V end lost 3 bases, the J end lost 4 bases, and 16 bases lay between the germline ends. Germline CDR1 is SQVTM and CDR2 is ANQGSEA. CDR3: CSVEPVTSYYNEQFF. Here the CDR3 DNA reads TGCAGCGTTGAGCCTGTGACCTCCTATTACAATGAGCAGTTCTTC.

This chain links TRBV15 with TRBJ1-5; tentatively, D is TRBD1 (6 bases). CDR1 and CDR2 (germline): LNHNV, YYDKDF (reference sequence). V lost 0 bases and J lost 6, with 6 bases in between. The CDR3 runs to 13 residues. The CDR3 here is CATSREQGQPQHF. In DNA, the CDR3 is TGTGCCACCAGCAGAGAACAGGGTCAGCCCCAGCATTTT.

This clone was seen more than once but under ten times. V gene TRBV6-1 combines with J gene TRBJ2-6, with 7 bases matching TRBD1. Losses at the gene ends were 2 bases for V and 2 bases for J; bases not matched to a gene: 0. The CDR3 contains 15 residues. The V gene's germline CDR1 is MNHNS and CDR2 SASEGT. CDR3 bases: TGTGCCAGCAGTGAACAGGGGGCTGGGGCCAACGTCCTGACTTTC. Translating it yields CASSEQGAGANVLTF.

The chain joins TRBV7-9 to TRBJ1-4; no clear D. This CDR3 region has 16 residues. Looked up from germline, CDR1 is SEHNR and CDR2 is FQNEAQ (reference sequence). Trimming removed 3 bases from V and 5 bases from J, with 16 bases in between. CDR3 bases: TGTGCCAGCAGCTTCCGGGGAGGTGGGGTGAATGAAAAACTGTTTTTT. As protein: CASSFRGGGVNEKLFF.

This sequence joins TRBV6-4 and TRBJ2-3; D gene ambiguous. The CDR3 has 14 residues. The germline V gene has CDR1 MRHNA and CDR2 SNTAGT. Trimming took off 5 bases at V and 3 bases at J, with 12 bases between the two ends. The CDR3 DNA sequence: TGTGCCAGCAGTCGGTGGGCCGGAACAGATACGCAGTATTTT. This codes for CASSRWAGTDTQYF.

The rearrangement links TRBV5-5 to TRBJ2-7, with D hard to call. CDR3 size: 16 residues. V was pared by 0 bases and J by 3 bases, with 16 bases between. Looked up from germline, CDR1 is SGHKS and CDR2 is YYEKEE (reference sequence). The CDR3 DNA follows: TGTGCCAGCAGCTTGGCCCAGCCAGGCAGGATCTACGAGCAGTACTTC. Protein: CASSLAQPGRIYEQYF.

This CDR3 is CAAGPRQGAYNEQFF. The CDR3 coding sequence is TGCGCAGCAGGCCCACGACAGGGGGCTTACAATGAGCAGTTCTTC. The V and J genes are TRBV5-1 and TRBJ2-1; 10 bases align to TRBD1. Germline-derived CDR1 and CDR2 are SGHRS and YFSETQ. The CDR3 runs to 15 residues. Combining the CDR3 with reference TRBV5-1 and TRBJ2-1 gives the whole variable domain KAGVTQTPRYLIKTRGQQVTLSCSPISGHRSVSWYQQTPGQGLQFLFEYFSETQRNKGNFPGRFSGRQFSNSRSEMNVSTLELGDSALYLCAAGPRQGAYNEQFFGPGTRLTVL.

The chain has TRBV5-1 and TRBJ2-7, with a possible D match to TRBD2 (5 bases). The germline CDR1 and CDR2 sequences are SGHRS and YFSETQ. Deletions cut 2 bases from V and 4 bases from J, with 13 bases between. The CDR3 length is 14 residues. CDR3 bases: TGCGCCAGCAGCTTAACGTCGGGAACGTACGAGCAGTACTTC. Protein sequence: CASSLTSGTYEQYF.

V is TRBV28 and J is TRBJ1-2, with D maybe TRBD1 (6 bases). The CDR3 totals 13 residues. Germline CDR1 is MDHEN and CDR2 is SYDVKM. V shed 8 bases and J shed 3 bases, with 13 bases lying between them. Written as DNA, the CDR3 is TGTGCCAGCTCGGGGGCCCGTCACTATGGCTACACCTTC. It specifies CASSGARHYGYTF.

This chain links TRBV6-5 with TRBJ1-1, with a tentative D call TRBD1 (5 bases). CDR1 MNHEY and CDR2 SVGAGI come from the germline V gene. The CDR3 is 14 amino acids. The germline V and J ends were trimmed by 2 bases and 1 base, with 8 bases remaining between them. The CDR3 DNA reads TGTGCCAGCAGTTACGAAAGGGGGAACACTGAAGCTTTCTTT. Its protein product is CASSYERGNTEAFF.